This T cell receptor beta chain was profiled in a study of blood T cells in healthy people across ages. Whole-study results and caveats: A strong correlation between TCR beta diversity and naive T cell percentage was seen. Versus aged donors, long-lived donors had higher diversity and more naive CD4+ cells.

V was trimmed by 5 bases and J by 5 bases, leaving 13 bases between them. The CDR3 length is 15 residues. Germline CDR1 reads SGHVS; CDR2 reads FNYEAQ. Primed by a sample-barcoded 5' primer and a J-beta primer mix, a second PCR proceeded for about 7 to 11 cycles. TCRdb reprocessed the 5' RACE reads via MiXCR and lists one record per CDR3 protein. The data contain about 650,000 distinct CDR3 sequences, roughly 30% of them singletons. This clonotype was counted a few times. Its antigen is unknown. Sequencing input: blood. This clonotype was sampled from a woman aged 80 or over in good health. The chain links TRBV7-6 to TRBJ1-6, with a tentative D call TRBD1 (5 bases). The CDR3 coding sequence is TGTGCCAGCAGCCCCAGGGTAATCCATAATTCACCCCTCCACTTT. Translated: CASSPRVIHNSPLHF.